The rows below give T cell receptor beta chains drawn from one sample of a study of cytomegalovirus exposure and HLA in healthy donors. TCRdb's copy holds only in-frame clones and misses some; the assay was immunoSEQ multiplex PCR. Found here are roughly 180,000 clones, under 80% of them singletons; the top ten hold roughly 2.5%. The source material was PBMCs. The receptors originated from a woman aged 25-40 years in good health and CMV-seropositive. Both conserved end residues are part of each CDR3. A D gene is named only where the DNA matches it firmly. Where a row states a size, it is once, few, many or the class of an expanded clone; other rows omit it.

V,D,J,size,CDR3,DNA
TRBV7-9,-,TRBJ2-6,few,CSSSYTGANVLTF,TGTTCCAGCAGTTATACTGGGGCCAACGTCCTGACTTTC
TRBV5-1,TRBD1,TRBJ2-5,-,CASSLGGQGETQYF,TGCGCCAGCAGCTTGGGTGGACAGGGTGAGACCCAGTACTTC
TRBV5-1,TRBD1,TRBJ2-7,-,CASSSDRGGNHEQYF,TGCGCCAGCAGCTCAGACAGGGGAGGCAACCACGAGCAGTACTTC
TRBV7-9,TRBD1,TRBJ1-5,-,CASSLALQGGSNQPQHF,TGTGCCAGCAGCTTAGCGTTACAGGGGGGGAGCAATCAGCCCCAGCATTTT
TRBV5-6,-,TRBJ2-7,-,CASSFDSSYEQYF,TGTGCCAGCAGCTTTGACAGTTCCTACGAGCAGTACTTC
TRBV5-1,-,TRBJ2-1,-,CASSLRGGDNEQFF,TGCGCCAGCAGCTTGAGGGGGGGAGACAATGAGCAGTTCTTC
TRBV5-1,TRBD1,TRBJ1-6,-,CASSPIGQGQSPLHF,TGCGCCAGCAGCCCAATAGGACAGGGCCAATCACCCCTCCACTTT
TRBV19,-,TRBJ1-5,-,CASSIWGNRDQPQHF,TGTGCCAGTAGTATTTGGGGTAACAGGGATCAGCCCCAGCATTTT
TRBV2,TRBD2,TRBJ2-5,-,CASSPTSARVRETQYF,TGTGCCAGCAGTCCAACTAGCGCCCGCGTAAGAGAGACCCAGTACTTC
TRBV27,TRBD1,TRBJ2-7,-,CASSPRPQGVKYEQYF,TGTGCCAGCAGTCCAAGGCCCCAGGGGGTAAAGTACGAGCAGTACTTC
TRBV12-5,-,TRBJ2-7,-,CASGYAYEQYF,TGTGCTAGTGGTTATGCCTACGAGCAGTACTTC
TRBV6-4,TRBD1,TRBJ1-5,-,CASSPTGGEMDQPQHF,TGTGCCAGCAGTCCCACAGGGGGCGAAATGGATCAGCCCCAGCATTTT
TRBV11-2,TRBD1,TRBJ1-5,-,CASSLSGGLQPQHF,TGTGCCAGCAGCTTATCAGGGGGCCTTCAGCCCCAGCATTTT
TRBV28,TRBD1,TRBJ2-7,once,CASTTGVTYEQYF,TGTGCCAGCACAACAGGGGTAACCTACGAGCAGTACTTC
TRBV9,-,TRBJ2-3,once,CASSGGPDTQYF,TGTGCCAGCAGCGGGGGGCCAGATACGCAGTATTTT
TRBV9,-,TRBJ2-6,few,CASSVVTGSGANVLTF,TGTGCCAGCAGCGTAGTCACAGGTTCCGGGGCCAACGTCCTGACTTTC
TRBV28,-,TRBJ2-7,-,CASSSRQWFEQYF,TGTGCCAGCAGCTCCAGACAGTGGTTCGAGCAGTACTTC
TRBV11-3,TRBD2,TRBJ2-1,few,CASSESGGVTNEQFF,TGTGCCAGCAGCGAAAGCGGGGGGGTAACCAATGAGCAGTTCTTC
TRBV4-3,-,TRBJ2-3,few,CASGGARGTQYF,TGCGCCAGCGGGGGGGCAAGAGGAACGCAGTATTTT
TRBV28,-,TRBJ2-7,-,CASSLRASGQIQYEQYF,TGTGCCAGCAGTTTACGAGCTAGCGGACAGATACAATACGAGCAGTACTTC
TRBV7-9,TRBD2,TRBJ2-3,-,CASSPPAGAGGLYTQYF,TGTGCCAGCAGCCCGCCGGCGGGAGCGGGGGGGCTGTATACGCAGTATTTT
TRBV10-3,-,TRBJ1-2,few,CAITEGNYGYTF,TGTGCCATCACGGAGGGTAACTATGGCTACACCTTC
TRBV10-1,TRBD2,TRBJ2-5,-,CASSEGTMGETQYF,TGCGCCAGCAGTGAGGGGACTATGGGGGAGACCCAGTACTTC
TRBV6-5,TRBD1,TRBJ1-1,few,CASSSQGRNTEAFF,TGTGCCAGCAGTTCACAGGGGAGGAACACTGAAGCTTTCTTT
TRBV5-6,TRBD1,TRBJ1-2,-,CASSQDGRGPGYTF,TGTGCCAGCAGCCAAGACGGAAGGGGGCCTGGCTACACCTTC
TRBV5-1,TRBD1,TRBJ1-4,-,CASSPDRPLEKLFF,TGCGCCAGCAGCCCGGACAGGCCGTTAGAGAAACTGTTTTTT
TRBV6-1,-,TRBJ2-3,-,CASSEGPTDTQYF,TGTGCCAGCAGTGAAGGGCCCACAGATACGCAGTATTTT
TRBV4-1,-,TRBJ1-2,medium-sized,CASSQDIWTAGYTF,TGCGCCAGCAGCCAAGATATCTGGACAGCTGGCTACACCTTC
TRBV4-3,TRBD2,TRBJ2-1,-,CASSQEVSGGLANEQFF,TGCGCCAGCAGCCAAGAGGTTTCGGGAGGCCTCGCCAATGAGCAGTTCTTC
TRBV18,-,TRBJ2-5,-,CASSPLQETQYF,TGTGCCAGCTCACCCCTCCAAGAGACCCAGTACTTC
TRBV13,TRBD2,TRBJ2-3,-,CASSATTDLIAGGRSDTQYF,TGTGCCAGCAGCGCCACGACCGACCTTATAGCGGGGGGGAGGTCAGATACGCAGTATTTT
TRBV7-8,TRBD1,TRBJ1-2,-,CASSLVGGAGGRVYGYTF,TGTGCCAGCAGCTTAGTGGGGGGGGCAGGGGGCAGAGTCTATGGCTACACCTTC
TRBV25-1,-,TRBJ2-3,-,CASKVGVGDTQYF,TGTGCCAGCAAGGTAGGGGTCGGAGATACGCAGTATTTT
TRBV28,-,TRBJ1-2,-,CASIMGDRALGYGYTF,TGTGCCAGCATCATGGGAGACCGCGCCCTGGGCTATGGCTACACCTTC
TRBV15,TRBD1,TRBJ2-7,-,CATSSGTGAEQYF,TGTGCCACCAGCAGCGGGACAGGGGCCGAGCAGTACTTC
TRBV6-6,TRBD1,TRBJ1-5,-,CASSRDRVSNQPQHF,TGTGCCAGCAGCCGAGACAGGGTAAGCAATCAGCCCCAGCATTTT
TRBV18,-,TRBJ1-1,few,CASSPSRASDTEAFF,TGTGCCAGCTCACCCTCGCGGGCCAGTGACACTGAAGCTTTCTTT
TRBV14,TRBD1,TRBJ1-2,-,CASSPRRTGNGYTF,TGTGCCAGCAGCCCCCGGCGGACAGGGAATGGCTACACCTTC
TRBV28,TRBD2,TRBJ2-5,-,CASSLFLGRAQETQYF,TGTGCCAGCAGTTTATTCCTGGGGAGGGCACAAGAGACCCAGTACTTC
TRBV2,-,TRBJ1-5,few,CASSEGRVRNQPQHF,TGTGCCAGCAGTGAGGGCAGGGTGCGCAATCAGCCCCAGCATTTT
TRBV6-1,TRBD1,TRBJ1-5,few,CAWSTGIGQPQHF,TGTGCCTGGTCGACAGGGATCGGTCAGCCCCAGCATTTT
TRBV7-9,TRBD1,TRBJ1-2,-,CASSPRTGWGYTF,TGTGCCAGCAGCCCCCGGACAGGGTGGGGCTACACCTTC
TRBV5-4,TRBD2,TRBJ2-1,-,CASSLGLAGDEQFF,TGTGCCAGCAGCTTGGGACTAGCGGGCGATGAGCAGTTCTTC
TRBV5-4,TRBD1,TRBJ2-1,-,CASSGDQGAVSYNEQFF,TGTGCCAGCAGCGGCGATCAGGGGGCTGTCTCCTACAATGAGCAGTTCTTC
TRBV6-4,TRBD1,TRBJ2-3,-,CASSPGQGAADTQYF,TGTGCCAGCAGCCCGGGACAGGGGGCCGCAGATACGCAGTATTTT
TRBV5-8,TRBD2,TRBJ2-1,-,CASSLAGGAFDEQFF,TGTGCCAGCAGCTTGGCCGGGGGGGCCTTCGATGAGCAGTTCTTC